The 5 T cell receptor beta chains below were found in one sample sequenced in a study of blood T cell repertoires in COVID-19. Here immunoSEQ multiplex PCR was the method, and the copy in TCRdb shows in-frame clones only, minus some. The repertoire holds 250,000 to 300,000 clones, with approximately 90% as singletons. The sequenced sample was PBMCs or T cells enriched from blood (not recorded which). The receptors shown here come from a woman aged 55-70 years in a cohort exposed to, infected with or recovered from COVID-19 (not recorded which).

V gene TRBV3-1 (or the pseudogene TRBV3-2) combines with J gene TRBJ2-2, with TRBD2 matching over 13 bases. Looked up from germline, CDR1 is LGHDT and CDR2 is YNNKEL (reference sequence). The CDR3 is made up of 16 amino acids. V shed 7 bases and J 7 bases; nucleotides not matched to a gene: 9. The CDR3 here is CASTQRLAGGGGELFF. The CDR3 region has the DNA TGTGCCAGCACCCAGCGACTAGCGGGAGGAGGCGGGGAGCTGTTTTTT.

The chain carries TRBV5-1 and TRBJ1-1; D not certain. This CDR3 has 14 residues. V was cut by 2 bases and J by 1 base, with 9 bases left in between. Germline values: CDR1 SGHRS, CDR2 YFSETQ. The CDR3 sequence is CASSFGGPNTEAFF. As DNA, the CDR3 is TGCGCCAGCAGCTTCGGTGGGCCGAACACTGAAGCTTTCTTT.

The chain links TRBV28 to TRBJ1-1, with D perhaps TRBD1 (5 bases). Trimming removed 6 bases from V and 8 bases from J, with 10 bases in between. Germline V gene lookup returns CDR1 MDHEN and CDR2 SYDVKM. This CDR3 has 11 amino acids. The CDR3 region has the DNA TGTGCCAGCAGCTCCAGACAGGAAGCTTTCTTT. Amino acids: CASSSRQEAFF. Drawing the rest from reference TRBV28 and TRBJ1-1, the complete variable domain is DVKVTQSSRYLVKRTGEKVFLECVQDMDHENMFWYRQDPGLGLRLIYFSYDVKMKEKGDIPEGYSVSREKKERFSLILESASTNQTSMYLCASSSRQEAFFGQGTRLTVV.

V and J are TRBV4-2 and TRBJ1-1; TRBD1 might be the D (5 bases). The CDR3 consists of 17 residues. From germline, CDR1 is LGHNA and CDR2 YNFKEQ. Trimming shortened V by 4 bases and J by 0 bases, and 18 bases separated the two germline ends. CDR3 coding DNA: TGTGCCAGCAGCCCCCGATATGGCGGGGCTCTGAACACTGAAGCTTTCTTT. This translates into CASSPRYGGALNTEAFF.

The chain combines TRBV18 with TRBJ2-1, with 9 bases lining up with TRBD1. This CDR3 contains 13 residues. CDR1 and CDR2 (germline): KGHSH, LQKENI. The ends lost 8 bases at V and 4 bases at J; junction bases unmatched: 3. CDR3 nucleotide sequence: TGTGCCAGCCTGGGGACAGGGTACAATGAGCAGTTCTTC. Its translation is CASLGTGYNEQFF.